This TCR beta chain was recovered during a study of T cell responses to AZD1222 COVID-19 vaccine. Study-level results: Clonal diversity was possibly underestimated, and the donors were mostly white British, with more females. Vaccine-associated CD4 TCRs ranged over spike, dominating at 160-218 and 743-854.

Using immunoSEQ multiplex PCR, the repertoire was profiled, and TCRdb retains in-frame clones only, with some absent. The sample has about 84,000 clones; around 85% are singletons. About this clone itself: Its target is unknown.

V was clipped by 6 bases and J by 2 bases, with 5 bases between them. This CDR3 is 11 amino acids long. Per germline, CDR1 GTSNPN and CDR2 SVGIG (reference sequence). V gene TRBV30 combines with J gene TRBJ2-1; D call uncertain. This sequence was found in an adult who received the AZD1222 COVID-19 vaccine. Material: peripheral blood, obtained 28 days after the second AZD1222 dose. The CDR3 DNA reads TGTGCCTGCGAGCCCTACAATGAGCAGTTCTTC. Protein product: CACEPYNEQFF.